This TCR beta chain originates from a study of shared clonotypes between healthy human individuals. Notes on the study in general: As a rule, naive subsets had a larger estimated richness than memory subsets. Shared clonotypes across all four donors exceeded non-shared ones in generation probability.

Measured with immunoSEQ multiplex PCR; TCRdb has only the in-frame clones, and not every one. The sample contains approximately 1.5 million clones, 98% of which appear only once. CD4+ cell separation produced CD45RA+ naive and CD45RA-negative memory subsets. For this clone: The antigen is unknown.

CDR3 size: 14 residues. In germline, CDR1 is SGHRS, CDR2 YFSETQ. The V and J ends lost 3 bases and 5 bases respectively, with 14 bases between them. This sequence was found in a man younger than 45 in good health. The sample comprised naive CD4+ T cells sorted from blood. Subset reported: CD45RA+ positively selected. The chain carries TRBV5-1 and TRBJ1-1; D possibly corresponds to TRBD1 (5 bases). DNA of the CDR3: TGCGCCAGCAGCTCCCGGCAGGGAGGGACTGAAGCTTTCTTT. It is translated as CASSSRQGGTEAFF.